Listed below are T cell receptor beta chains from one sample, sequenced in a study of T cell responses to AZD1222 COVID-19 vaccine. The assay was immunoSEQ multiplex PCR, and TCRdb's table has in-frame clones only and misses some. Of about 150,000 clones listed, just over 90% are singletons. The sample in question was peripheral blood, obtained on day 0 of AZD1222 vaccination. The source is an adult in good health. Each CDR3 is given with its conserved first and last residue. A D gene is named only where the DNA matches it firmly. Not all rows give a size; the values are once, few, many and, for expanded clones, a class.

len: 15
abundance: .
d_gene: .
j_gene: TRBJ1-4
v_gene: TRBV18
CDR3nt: TGTGCCAGCTCACCACCGCCGGGGATTAATGAAAAACTGTTTTTT
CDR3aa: CASSPPPGINEKLFF

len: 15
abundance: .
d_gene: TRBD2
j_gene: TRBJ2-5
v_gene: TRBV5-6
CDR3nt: TGTGCCAGCAGCACCGGGACTAGCGGGAGAGAGACCCAGTACTTC
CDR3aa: CASSTGTSGRETQYF

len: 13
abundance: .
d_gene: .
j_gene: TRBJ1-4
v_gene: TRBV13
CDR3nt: TGTGCCAGCAGCCCCTGGACTCCGGAAAAACTGTTTTTT
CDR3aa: CASSPWTPEKLFF

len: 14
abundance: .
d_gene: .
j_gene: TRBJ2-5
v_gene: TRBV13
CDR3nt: TGTGCCAGCAGCTTAGACAGGACCCAAGAGACCCAGTACTTC
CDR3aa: CASSLDRTQETQYF

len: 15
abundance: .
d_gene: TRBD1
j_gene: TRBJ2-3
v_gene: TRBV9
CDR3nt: TGTGCCAGCGGGACAGGGGCTGGCGACACAGATACGCAGTATTTT
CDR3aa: CASGTGAGDTDTQYF

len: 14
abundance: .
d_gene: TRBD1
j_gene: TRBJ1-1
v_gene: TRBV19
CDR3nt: TGTGCCAGTAGAGCCGGGACAGTGAACACTGAAGCTTTCTTT
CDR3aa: CASRAGTVNTEAFF

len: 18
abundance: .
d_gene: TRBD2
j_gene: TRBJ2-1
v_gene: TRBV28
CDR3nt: TGTGCCAGCAGTTTTCAACCCCGACTGGCGGGAGTTCGAAATGAGCAGTTCTTC
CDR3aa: CASSFQPRLAGVRNEQFF

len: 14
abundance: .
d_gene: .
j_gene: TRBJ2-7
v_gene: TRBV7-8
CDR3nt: TGTGCCAGCAGCTTACGGGGCGTAAGAAACGAGCAGTACTTC
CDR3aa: CASSLRGVRNEQYF

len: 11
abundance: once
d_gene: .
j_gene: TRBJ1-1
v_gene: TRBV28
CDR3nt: TGTGCCAGCAGTTGGATCACTGAAGCTTTCTTT
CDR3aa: CASSWITEAFF

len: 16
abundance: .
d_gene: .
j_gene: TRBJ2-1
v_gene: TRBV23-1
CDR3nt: TGCGCCAGCAGTCTAATGCGAGCGGAGCTCTACAATGAGCAGTTCTTC
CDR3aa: CASSLMRAELYNEQFF

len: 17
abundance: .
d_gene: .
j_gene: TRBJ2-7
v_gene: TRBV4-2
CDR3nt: TGTGCCAGCAGCCTCTCATCCCGGGGACGGCACTCCTACGAGCAGTACTTC
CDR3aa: CASSLSSRGRHSYEQYF

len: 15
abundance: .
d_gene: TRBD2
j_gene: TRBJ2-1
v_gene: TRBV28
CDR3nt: TGTGCCAGCAGCCTAGCGGGAGGGTCCGACAATGAGCAGTTCTTC
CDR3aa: CASSLAGGSDNEQFF

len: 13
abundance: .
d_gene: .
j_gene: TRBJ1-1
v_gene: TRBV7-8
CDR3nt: TGTGCCAGCAGCTTAGGCAGGGTCACTGAAGCTTTCTTT
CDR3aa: CASSLGRVTEAFF

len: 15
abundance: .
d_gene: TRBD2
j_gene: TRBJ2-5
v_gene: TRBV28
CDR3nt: TGTGCCAGCAGGGATATACTAGCGGGAGTTGAGACCCAGTACTTC
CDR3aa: CASRDILAGVETQYF

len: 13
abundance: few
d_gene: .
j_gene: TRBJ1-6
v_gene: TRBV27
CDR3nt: TGTGCCAGCACCCAAACAACGAATTCACCCCTCCACTTT
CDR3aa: CASTQTTNSPLHF

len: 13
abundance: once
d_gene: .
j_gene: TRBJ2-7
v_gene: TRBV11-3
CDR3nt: TGTGCCAGCAGCTACCAGAGCTCCTACGAGCAGTACTTC
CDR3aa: CASSYQSSYEQYF

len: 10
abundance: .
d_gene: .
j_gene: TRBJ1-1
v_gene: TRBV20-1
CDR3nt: TGCAGTGCGGGGGACGGTAAAGCTTTCTTT
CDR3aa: CSAGDGKAFF

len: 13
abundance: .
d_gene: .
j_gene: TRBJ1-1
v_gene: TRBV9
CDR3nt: TGTGCCAGCAGCGTCCTCCTGAACACTGAAGCTTTCTTT
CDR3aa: CASSVLLNTEAFF

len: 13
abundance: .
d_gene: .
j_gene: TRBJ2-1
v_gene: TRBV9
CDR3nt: TGTGCCAGCAGCGTAGCTACCCAGAATGAGCAGTTCTTC
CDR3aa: CASSVATQNEQFF

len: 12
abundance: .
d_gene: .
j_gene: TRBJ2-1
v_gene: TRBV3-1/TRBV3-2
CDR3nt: TGTGCCAGCAGCACTAGTAGGCATGAGCAGTTCTTC
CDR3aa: CASSTSRHEQFF

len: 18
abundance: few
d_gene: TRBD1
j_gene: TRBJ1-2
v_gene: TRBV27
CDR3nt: TGTGCCAGCAGTTTGAGCTGGGCTGAGATACAGGGGCTAAGGGGCTACACCTTC
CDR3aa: CASSLSWAEIQGLRGYTF

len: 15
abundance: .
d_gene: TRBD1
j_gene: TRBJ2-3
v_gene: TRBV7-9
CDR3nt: TGTGCCAGCAGTTCTGGACAGGGGTGGACAGATACGCAGTATTTT
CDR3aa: CASSSGQGWTDTQYF

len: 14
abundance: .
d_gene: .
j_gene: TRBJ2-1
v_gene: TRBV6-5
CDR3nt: TGTGCCAGCAGATCCGGCGGGACTTGGAATGAGCAGTTCTTC
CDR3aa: CASRSGGTWNEQFF